These T cell receptor beta chains were read from a single sample in a study of type 1 and type 2 diabetes patients. From the multiplex PCR reads, TCRdb called clonotypes with MiXCR, one entry per CDR3 protein. The data show fewer than 300,000 distinct CDR3 sequences, with around 47% seen just once and roughly an eighth held by the top ten. Material: peripheral blood mononuclear cells (PBMCs). The receptor set was obtained from a man between 18 and 35 years old with type 2 diabetes. The CDR3 runs from the conserved cysteine through the conserved F or W. The D gene is left open where the match is weak. For some rows the clone size is stated as once, few or many, or as a class when expanded; others skip it.

J gene: TRBJ2-5
D gene: TRBD2
V gene: TRBV2
clone size: NA
CDR3 protein: CASSEGLAGEGETQYF
CDR3 DNA: TGTGCCAGCAGTGAGGGACTAGCGGGGGAGGGGGAGACCCAGTACTTC

J gene: TRBJ2-5
D gene: NA
V gene: TRBV7-2
clone size: NA
CDR3 protein: CASSLGGKTQYF
CDR3 DNA: TGTGCCAGCAGCTTAGGGGGGAAGACCCAGTACTTC

J gene: TRBJ2-5
D gene: NA
V gene: TRBV7-9
clone size: NA
CDR3 protein: CASSLIDKGTLFF
CDR3 DNA: TGTGCCAGCAGCTTAATTGATAAGGGGACGCTGTTCTTC

J gene: TRBJ1-6
D gene: TRBD1
V gene: TRBV25-1
clone size: many
CDR3 protein: CASRDRVDSPLHF
CDR3 DNA: TGTGCCAGCAGAGACAGGGTCGACTCACCCCTCCACTTT

J gene: TRBJ2-1
D gene: NA
V gene: TRBV19
clone size: NA
CDR3 protein: CASSTSGRAYNEQFF
CDR3 DNA: TGTGCCAGTAGTACATCGGGACGGGCCTACAATGAGCAGTTCTTC

J gene: TRBJ2-3
D gene: TRBD1
V gene: TRBV27
clone size: NA
CDR3 protein: CASSETQGYTDTQYF
CDR3 DNA: TGTGCCAGCAGCGAGACACAGGGGTACACAGATACGCAGTATTTT

J gene: TRBJ1-6
D gene: NA
V gene: TRBV15
clone size: NA
CDR3 protein: CATSPPPPGQNNSPLHF
CDR3 DNA: TGTGCCACCAGCCCCCCCCCCCCGGGACAAAATAATTCACCCCTCCACTTT

J gene: TRBJ2-3
D gene: NA
V gene: TRBV30
clone size: NA
CDR3 protein: CACWGRTDTQYF
CDR3 DNA: TGTGCCTGCTGGGGTCGCACAGATACGCAGTATTTT

J gene: TRBJ1-1
D gene: NA
V gene: TRBV15
clone size: NA
CDR3 protein: CATSSDPGTLNTEAFF
CDR3 DNA: TGTGCCACCAGCAGTGATCCCGGGACATTGAACACTGAAGCTTTCTTT

J gene: TRBJ2-5
D gene: NA
V gene: TRBV12-3/TRBV12-4
clone size: NA
CDR3 protein: CASTASAGQETQYF
CDR3 DNA: TGTGCCAGTACTGCGTCCGCGGGGCAAGAGACCCAGTACTTC

J gene: TRBJ2-7
D gene: NA
V gene: TRBV25-1
clone size: many
CDR3 protein: CASSPQVAYEQYF
CDR3 DNA: TGTGCCAGCAGTCCCCAGGTGGCCTACGAGCAGTACTTC

J gene: TRBJ2-7
D gene: NA
V gene: TRBV6-1
clone size: NA
CDR3 protein: CASRPRGGGYEQYF
CDR3 DNA: TGTGCCAGCAGGCCCAGGGGAGGGGGTTACGAGCAGTACTTC

J gene: TRBJ2-7
D gene: NA
V gene: TRBV27
clone size: NA
CDR3 protein: CASKWAGSYEQYF
CDR3 DNA: TGTGCCAGCAAATGGGCAGGGAGCTACGAGCAGTACTTC

J gene: TRBJ2-7
D gene: NA
V gene: TRBV6-5
clone size: NA
CDR3 protein: CASSEPFDRSGEQYF
CDR3 DNA: TGTGCCAGCAGTGAACCCTTCGACAGGTCGGGCGAGCAGTACTTC

J gene: TRBJ2-5
D gene: TRBD1
V gene: TRBV27
clone size: NA
CDR3 protein: CASSSRDSFQYF
CDR3 DNA: TGTGCCAGCAGTTCCCGGGACAGTTTCCAGTACTTC

J gene: TRBJ2-7
D gene: NA
V gene: TRBV6-6
clone size: NA
CDR3 protein: CASSYPSWGVYEQYF
CDR3 DNA: TGTGCCAGCAGTTACCCCTCCTGGGGGGTCTACGAGCAGTACTTC

J gene: TRBJ2-7
D gene: NA
V gene: TRBV7-3
clone size: NA
CDR3 protein: CASSLGTDRTIYEQYF
CDR3 DNA: TGTGCCAGCAGCTTAGGTACCGACAGGACAATCTACGAGCAGTACTTC

J gene: TRBJ1-1
D gene: NA
V gene: TRBV2
clone size: NA
CDR3 protein: CASRRPDGYTEAFF
CDR3 DNA: TGTGCCAGCAGGAGACCCGACGGGTACACTGAAGCTTTCTTT

J gene: TRBJ1-1
D gene: TRBD1
V gene: TRBV6-6
clone size: NA
CDR3 protein: CASSRDRTNTEAFF
CDR3 DNA: TGTGCCAGCAGCCGGGACAGGACGAACACTGAAGCTTTCTTT

J gene: TRBJ2-3
D gene: NA
V gene: TRBV4-1
clone size: NA
CDR3 protein: CANSQAGTDTQYF
CDR3 DNA: TGCGCCAACAGCCAAGCTGGCACAGATACGCAGTATTTT

J gene: TRBJ1-2
D gene: TRBD1
V gene: TRBV6-5
clone size: NA
CDR3 protein: CASSGDRGYGYTF
CDR3 DNA: TGTGCCAGTAGCGGAGACAGGGGCTATGGCTACACCTTC

J gene: TRBJ2-1
D gene: NA
V gene: TRBV2
clone size: NA
CDR3 protein: CASSVSGASYNEQFF
CDR3 DNA: TGTGCCAGCAGTGTTTCCGGGGCCTCCTACAATGAGCAGTTCTTC

J gene: TRBJ2-7
D gene: NA
V gene: TRBV20-1
clone size: NA
CDR3 protein: CSASISPSSYEQYF
CDR3 DNA: TGCAGTGCTAGTATTAGCCCATCCTCCTACGAGCAGTACTTC

J gene: TRBJ1-5
D gene: NA
V gene: TRBV19
clone size: NA
CDR3 protein: CASSSGKPQHF
CDR3 DNA: TGTGCCAGTAGTTCGGGCAAGCCCCAGCATTTT

J gene: TRBJ2-3
D gene: TRBD2
V gene: TRBV20-1
clone size: few
CDR3 protein: CSARDLLAGSTDTQYF
CDR3 DNA: TGCAGTGCTAGAGATTTATTAGCGGGAAGCACAGATACGCAGTATTTT

J gene: TRBJ2-3
D gene: NA
V gene: TRBV5-1
clone size: NA
CDR3 protein: CASSLGQETDTQYF
CDR3 DNA: TGCGCCAGCAGCTTGGGACAGGAGACAGATACGCAGTATTTT

J gene: TRBJ2-1
D gene: NA
V gene: TRBV6-6
clone size: NA
CDR3 protein: CASSPIRGEYNEQFF
CDR3 DNA: TGTGCCAGCAGTCCCATTCGCGGGGAGTACAATGAGCAGTTCTTC

J gene: TRBJ2-7
D gene: NA
V gene: TRBV20-1
clone size: NA
CDR3 protein: CSARPSVPGSYEQYF
CDR3 DNA: TGCAGTGCTAGACCCAGTGTCCCCGGCTCCTACGAGCAGTACTTC

J gene: TRBJ1-1
D gene: NA
V gene: TRBV29-1
clone size: NA
CDR3 protein: CSARGLAANTEAFF
CDR3 DNA: TGCAGCGCCCGGGGACTAGCGGCGAACACTGAAGCTTTCTTT

J gene: TRBJ1-5
D gene: NA
V gene: TRBV19
clone size: NA
CDR3 protein: CASSIAPRQPQHF
CDR3 DNA: TGTGCCAGTAGTATAGCCCCACGTCAGCCCCAGCATTTT

J gene: TRBJ1-1
D gene: TRBD1
V gene: TRBV7-2
clone size: few
CDR3 protein: CASSFPGQGPEAFF
CDR3 DNA: TGTGCCAGCAGCTTTCCGGGACAGGGTCCTGAAGCTTTCTTT

J gene: TRBJ2-1
D gene: NA
V gene: TRBV2
clone size: NA
CDR3 protein: CASRGVPMGDEQFF
CDR3 DNA: TGTGCCAGCAGGGGGGTCCCGATGGGGGATGAGCAGTTCTTC

J gene: TRBJ2-2
D gene: NA
V gene: TRBV27
clone size: few
CDR3 protein: CASSFSYAGELFF
CDR3 DNA: TGTGCCAGCAGTTTTAGTTACGCCGGGGAGCTGTTTTTT

J gene: TRBJ2-5
D gene: TRBD1
V gene: TRBV20-1
clone size: NA
CDR3 protein: CSVPRGQETQYF
CDR3 DNA: TGCAGTGTCCCCAGGGGGCAAGAGACCCAGTACTTC

J gene: TRBJ2-7
D gene: NA
V gene: TRBV30
clone size: many
CDR3 protein: CAWSVGLNEQYF
CDR3 DNA: TGTGCCTGGAGTGTGGGTCTCAACGAGCAGTACTTC

J gene: TRBJ2-1
D gene: NA
V gene: TRBV13
clone size: NA
CDR3 protein: CASSFQTSLSYNEQFF
CDR3 DNA: TGTGCCAGCAGCTTCCAAACTAGTTTATCCTACAATGAGCAGTTCTTC

J gene: TRBJ1-2
D gene: NA
V gene: TRBV2
clone size: many
CDR3 protein: CASRGPRGGYTF
CDR3 DNA: TGTGCCAGCAGGGGCCCTCGGGGTGGCTACACCTTC

J gene: TRBJ1-2
D gene: NA
V gene: TRBV12-3/TRBV12-4
clone size: NA
CDR3 protein: CASSRDNSGYGYTF
CDR3 DNA: TGTGCCAGCAGCCGCGACAACTCTGGCTATGGCTACACCTTC

J gene: TRBJ1-5
D gene: TRBD1
V gene: TRBV2
clone size: NA
CDR3 protein: CASSALGTVVNQPQHF
CDR3 DNA: TGTGCCAGCAGTGCACTCGGGACAGTCGTCAATCAGCCCCAGCATTTT

J gene: TRBJ2-1
D gene: NA
V gene: TRBV12-3/TRBV12-4
clone size: few
CDR3 protein: CASSLNEQFF
CDR3 DNA: TGTGCCAGCAGTTTGAATGAGCAGTTCTTC

J gene: TRBJ2-1
D gene: NA
V gene: TRBV10-1
clone size: many
CDR3 protein: CASSDRGGNEQFF
CDR3 DNA: TGCGCCAGCAGTGACCGAGGGGGGAATGAGCAGTTCTTC

J gene: TRBJ2-2
D gene: TRBD2
V gene: TRBV7-3
clone size: NA
CDR3 protein: CASSLNMAGLAANTGELFF
CDR3 DNA: TGTGCCAGCAGCTTAAACATGGCGGGACTAGCGGCGAACACCGGGGAGCTGTTTTTT

J gene: TRBJ2-6
D gene: TRBD2
V gene: TRBV18
clone size: NA
CDR3 protein: CASSPESGGVVLTGANVLTF
CDR3 DNA: TGTGCCAGCTCACCGGAATCGGGGGGGGTCGTTCTCACTGGGGCCAACGTCCTGACTTTC

J gene: TRBJ1-2
D gene: TRBD1
V gene: TRBV7-9
clone size: NA
CDR3 protein: CASSLGQPRNGYTF
CDR3 DNA: TGTGCCAGCAGCTTGGGACAGCCTAGGAATGGCTACACCTTC

J gene: TRBJ2-7
D gene: NA
V gene: TRBV7-2
clone size: once
CDR3 protein: CASSEWGNEQSF
CDR3 DNA: TGTGCCAGCAGCGAGTGGGGCAATGAGCAGTCCTTC

J gene: TRBJ1-5
D gene: NA
V gene: TRBV28
clone size: many
CDR3 protein: CASSLGDLQHF
CDR3 DNA: TGTGCCAGCAGTTTGGGGGACCTCCAGCATTTT

J gene: TRBJ1-1
D gene: TRBD1
V gene: TRBV25-1
clone size: few
CDR3 protein: CASRSRTGAGTEAFF
CDR3 DNA: TGTGCCAGCAGGAGCCGGACAGGGGCTGGCACTGAAGCTTTCTTT

J gene: TRBJ2-7
D gene: NA
V gene: TRBV29-1
clone size: NA
CDR3 protein: CSVEDHPGYEQYF
CDR3 DNA: TGCAGCGTTGAAGATCACCCCGGATACGAGCAGTACTTC

J gene: TRBJ2-7
D gene: TRBD2
V gene: TRBV11-2
clone size: NA
CDR3 protein: CASSDLAGDYEQYF
CDR3 DNA: TGTGCCAGCAGCGACCTAGCGGGAGACTACGAGCAGTACTTC

J gene: TRBJ1-2
D gene: NA
V gene: TRBV14
clone size: NA
CDR3 protein: CASSLGAEGYTF
CDR3 DNA: TGTGCCAGCAGCTTAGGGGCGGAGGGCTACACCTTC

J gene: TRBJ2-3
D gene: NA
V gene: TRBV11-2
clone size: once
CDR3 protein: CASSFFRNTQYF
CDR3 DNA: TGTGCCAGCAGCTTTTTCCGAAATACGCAGTATTTT

J gene: TRBJ2-3
D gene: TRBD2
V gene: TRBV19
clone size: NA
CDR3 protein: CASRTRRAKDTQYF
CDR3 DNA: TGTGCCAGCCGGACTAGGCGGGCGAAGGATACGCAGTATTTT

J gene: TRBJ2-7
D gene: NA
V gene: TRBV7-6
clone size: medium-sized
CDR3 protein: CASSLGPGATYEQYF
CDR3 DNA: TGTGCCAGCAGCTTAGGTCCAGGGGCTACCTACGAGCAGTACTTC

J gene: TRBJ1-1
D gene: NA
V gene: TRBV6-4
clone size: NA
CDR3 protein: CASSDSISTEAFF
CDR3 DNA: TGTGCCAGCAGTGACTCGATTAGTACTGAAGCTTTCTTT

J gene: TRBJ2-5
D gene: NA
V gene: TRBV7-2
clone size: NA
CDR3 protein: CASSLIAGPRETQYF
CDR3 DNA: TGTGCCAGCAGCTTAATTGCCGGACCCAGGGAGACCCAGTACTTC

J gene: TRBJ2-1
D gene: NA
V gene: TRBV7-3
clone size: few
CDR3 protein: CASSLTGQSEQFF
CDR3 DNA: TGTGCCAGCAGCTTAACAGGGCAGAGTGAGCAGTTCTTC

J gene: TRBJ2-3
D gene: NA
V gene: TRBV5-1
clone size: once
CDR3 protein: CASSLGEAGNTDTQYF
CDR3 DNA: TGCGCCAGCAGCTTGGGGGAGGCGGGAAACACAGATACGCAGTATTTT

J gene: TRBJ2-2
D gene: TRBD2
V gene: TRBV20-1
clone size: NA
CDR3 protein: CSARDLLADNTGELFF
CDR3 DNA: TGCAGTGCTAGAGATTTACTAGCGGACAACACCGGGGAGCTGTTTTTT